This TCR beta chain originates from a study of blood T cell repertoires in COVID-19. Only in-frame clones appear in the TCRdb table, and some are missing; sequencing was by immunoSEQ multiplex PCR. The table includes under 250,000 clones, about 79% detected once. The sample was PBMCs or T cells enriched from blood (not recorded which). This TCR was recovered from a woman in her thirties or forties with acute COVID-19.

The CDR3 is CASSGQWQETQYF. The CDR3 coding sequence is TGCGCCAGCTCGGGACAGTGGCAAGAGACCCAGTACTTC. This rearrangement joins TRBV10-2 to TRBJ2-5; 7 nucleotides match TRBD1. The CDR3 has 13 amino acids. V was clipped by 8 bases and J by 2 bases; unmatched bases: 5. Germline lookup yields CDR1 WSHSY and CDR2 SAAADI.